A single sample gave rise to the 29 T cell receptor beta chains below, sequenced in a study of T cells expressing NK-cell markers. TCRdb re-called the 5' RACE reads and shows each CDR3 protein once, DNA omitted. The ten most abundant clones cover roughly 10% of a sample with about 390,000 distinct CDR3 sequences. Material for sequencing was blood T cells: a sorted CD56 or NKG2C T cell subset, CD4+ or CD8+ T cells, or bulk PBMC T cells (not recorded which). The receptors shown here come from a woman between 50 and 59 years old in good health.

The CDR3 region is CASRESGINEQFF. The chain joins TRBV28 to TRBJ2-1; TCRdb designates TRBD2, a call that cannot be tested without DNA. Germline CDR1 and CDR2: MDHEN and SYDVKM. The CDR3 loop spans 13 amino acids.

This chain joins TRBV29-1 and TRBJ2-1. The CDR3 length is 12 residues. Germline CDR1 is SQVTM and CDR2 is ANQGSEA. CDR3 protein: CSVEASGSEQFF.

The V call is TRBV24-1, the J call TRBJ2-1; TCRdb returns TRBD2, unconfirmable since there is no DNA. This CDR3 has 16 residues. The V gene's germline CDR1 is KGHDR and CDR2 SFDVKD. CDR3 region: CATSAWTSGRGNEQFF.

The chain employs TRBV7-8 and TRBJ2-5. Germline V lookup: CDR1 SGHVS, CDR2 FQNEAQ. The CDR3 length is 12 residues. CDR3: CASSSLFQTQYF. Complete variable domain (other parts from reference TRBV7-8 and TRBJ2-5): GAGVSQSPRYKVAKRGQDVALRCDPISGHVSLFWYQQALGQGPEFLTYFQNEAQLDKSGLPSDRFFAERPEGSVSTLKIQRTQQEDSAVYLCASSSLFQTQYFGPGTRLLVL.

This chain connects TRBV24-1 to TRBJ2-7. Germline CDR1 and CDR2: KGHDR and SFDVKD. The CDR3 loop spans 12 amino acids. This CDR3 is CATSDFGNEQYF.

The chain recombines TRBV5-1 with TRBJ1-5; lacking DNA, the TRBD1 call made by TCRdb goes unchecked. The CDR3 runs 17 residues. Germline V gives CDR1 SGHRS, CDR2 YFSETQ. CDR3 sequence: CASSPGTGLSGNQPQHF.

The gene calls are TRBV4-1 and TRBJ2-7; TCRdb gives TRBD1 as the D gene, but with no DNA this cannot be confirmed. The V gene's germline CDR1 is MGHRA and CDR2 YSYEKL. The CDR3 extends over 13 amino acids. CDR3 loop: CASSQWTGQLEYF.

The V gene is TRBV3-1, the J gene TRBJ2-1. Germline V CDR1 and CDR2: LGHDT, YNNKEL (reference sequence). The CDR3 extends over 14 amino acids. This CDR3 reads CASSQALGNNEQFF.

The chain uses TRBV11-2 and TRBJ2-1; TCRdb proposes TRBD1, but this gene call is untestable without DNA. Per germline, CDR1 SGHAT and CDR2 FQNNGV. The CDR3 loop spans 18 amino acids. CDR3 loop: CASSLWTGRTTGYNEQFF.

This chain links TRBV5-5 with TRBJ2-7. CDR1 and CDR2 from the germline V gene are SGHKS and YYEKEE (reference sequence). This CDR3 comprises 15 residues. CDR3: CASSLISTASYEQYF.

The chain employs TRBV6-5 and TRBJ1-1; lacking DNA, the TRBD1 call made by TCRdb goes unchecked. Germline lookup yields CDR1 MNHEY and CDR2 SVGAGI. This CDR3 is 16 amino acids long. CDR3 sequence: CASSSGQGVLNTEAFF.

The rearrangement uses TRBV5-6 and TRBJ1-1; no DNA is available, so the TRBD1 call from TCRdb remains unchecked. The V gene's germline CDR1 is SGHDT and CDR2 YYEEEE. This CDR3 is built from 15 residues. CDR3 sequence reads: CASSISGTVGTEAFF.

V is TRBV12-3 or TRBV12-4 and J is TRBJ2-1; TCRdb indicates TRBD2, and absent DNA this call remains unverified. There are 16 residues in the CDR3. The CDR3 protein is CASTETTSRDLNEQFF.

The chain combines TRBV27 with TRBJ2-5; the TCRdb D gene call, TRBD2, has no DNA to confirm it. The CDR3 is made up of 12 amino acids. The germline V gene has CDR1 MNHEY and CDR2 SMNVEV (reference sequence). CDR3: CASSFRAETQYF.

CDR3: CASRPNWPLAGDRTGELFF. V usage is TRBV6-5 and J usage is TRBJ2-2; the D gene TCRdb calls, TRBD2, cannot be checked with no DNA. The CDR3 totals 19 residues. Germline lookup yields CDR1 MNHEY and CDR2 SVGAGI.

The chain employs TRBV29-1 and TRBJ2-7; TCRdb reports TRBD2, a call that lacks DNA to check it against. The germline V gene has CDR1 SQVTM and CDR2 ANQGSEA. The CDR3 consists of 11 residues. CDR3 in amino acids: CSALADYEQYF.

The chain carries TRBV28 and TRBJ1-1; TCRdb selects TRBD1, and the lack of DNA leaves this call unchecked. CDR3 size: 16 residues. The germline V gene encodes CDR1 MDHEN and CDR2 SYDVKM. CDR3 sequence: CASSSPLQGVNTEAFF.

CDR3 region: CASSLNSGGGGEKLFF. The V call is TRBV5-1, the J call TRBJ1-4. The CDR3 is 16 residues long. Per the germline V gene, CDR1 is SGHRS and CDR2 is YFSETQ.

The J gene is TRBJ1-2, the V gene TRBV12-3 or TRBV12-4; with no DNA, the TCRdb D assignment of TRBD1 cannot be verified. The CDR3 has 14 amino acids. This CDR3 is CASSLDRVNYGYTF.

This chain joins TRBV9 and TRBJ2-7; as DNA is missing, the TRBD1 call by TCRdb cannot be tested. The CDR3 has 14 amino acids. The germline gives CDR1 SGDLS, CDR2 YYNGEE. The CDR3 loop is CASSPRTGFDEQYF.

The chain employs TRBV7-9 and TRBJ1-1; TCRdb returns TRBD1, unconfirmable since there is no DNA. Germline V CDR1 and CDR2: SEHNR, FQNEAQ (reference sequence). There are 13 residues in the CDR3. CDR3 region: CASPSTGRPEAFF.

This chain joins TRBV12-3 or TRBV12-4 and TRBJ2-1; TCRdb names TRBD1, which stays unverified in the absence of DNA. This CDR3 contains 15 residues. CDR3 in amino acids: CASSFFVGSGNEQFF.

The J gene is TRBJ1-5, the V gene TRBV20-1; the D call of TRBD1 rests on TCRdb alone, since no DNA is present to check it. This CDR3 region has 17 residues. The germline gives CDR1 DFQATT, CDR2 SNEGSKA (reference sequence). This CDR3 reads CSAAGTGSPRGNQPQHF.

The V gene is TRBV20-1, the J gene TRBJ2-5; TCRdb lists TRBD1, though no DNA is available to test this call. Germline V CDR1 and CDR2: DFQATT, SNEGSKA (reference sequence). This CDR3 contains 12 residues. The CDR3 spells CSEQGEDETQYF.

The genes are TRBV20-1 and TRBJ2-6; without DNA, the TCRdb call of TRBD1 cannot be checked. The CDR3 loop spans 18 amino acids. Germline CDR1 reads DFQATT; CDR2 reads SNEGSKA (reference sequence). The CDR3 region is CSASGQGDFQGGANVLTF.

CDR3 sequence: CSVAGQGSTGELFF. V is TRBV29-1 and J is TRBJ2-2; lacking DNA, the TRBD1 call made by TCRdb goes unchecked. The CDR3 is made up of 14 amino acids. The germline CDR1 and CDR2 sequences are SQVTM and ANQGSEA.

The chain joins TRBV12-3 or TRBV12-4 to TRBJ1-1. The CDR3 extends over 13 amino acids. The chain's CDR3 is CASIMDINTEAFF.

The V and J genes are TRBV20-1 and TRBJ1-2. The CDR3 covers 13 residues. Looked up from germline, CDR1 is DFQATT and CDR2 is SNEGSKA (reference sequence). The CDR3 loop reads CSATIDPNYGYTF.

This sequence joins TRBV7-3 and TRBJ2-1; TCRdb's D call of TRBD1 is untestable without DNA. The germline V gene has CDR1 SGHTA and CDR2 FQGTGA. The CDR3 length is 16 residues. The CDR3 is CASSPRAGGLGNEQFF. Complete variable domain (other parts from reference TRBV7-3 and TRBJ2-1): GAGVSQTPSNKVTEKGKYVELRCDPISGHTALYWYRQSLGQGPEFLIYFQGTGAADDSGLPNDRFFAVRPEGSVSTLKIQRTERGDSAVYLCASSPRAGGLGNEQFFGPGTRLTVL.